Each of the 25 T cell receptor beta chains below was sequenced from the same sample in a study of PD-L1 blockade in urothelial cancer. The sample's time point: peripheral blood 6 weeks after treatment start. Clones were read by immunoSEQ multiplex PCR, and TCRdb kept only the in-frame ones, dropping some. The sample consists of some 120,000 clones, roughly 91% of them appearing once. The sample here was PBMCs, taken around atezolizumab (anti-PD-L1) treatment. The receptors were sampled from a man in his 60s with urothelial cancer.

The genes are TRBV4-1 and TRBJ2-7, with D maybe TRBD1 (6 bases). This CDR3 comprises 15 residues. Trimming took off 1 base at V and 5 bases at J, with 15 bases between the two ends. Germline V gene lookup returns CDR1 MGHRA and CDR2 YSYEKL. The CDR3 nucleotides are TGCGCCAGCAGCCAAGCGTCACAGGGACACAACGAGCAGTACTTC. Translating it yields CASSQASQGHNEQYF.

V gene TRBV7-9 combines with J gene TRBJ2-7; tentative D call: TRBD1 (6 bases). V lost 2 bases to trimming and J lost 3 bases, with 14 bases between them. The germline V gene encodes CDR1 SEHNR and CDR2 FQNEAQ (reference sequence). This CDR3 comprises 15 residues. In nucleotides, the CDR3 is TGTGCCAGCAGCTTAAAGCAGGGGATGTTCTACGAGCAGTACTTC. It yields the protein CASSLKQGMFYEQYF. Full variable domain (outside the CDR3, taken from reference TRBV7-9 and TRBJ2-7): DTGVSQNPRHKITKRGQNVTFRCDPISEHNRLYWYRQTLGQGPEFLTYFQNEAQLEKSRLLSDRFSAERPKGSFSTLEIQRTEQGDSAMYLCASSLKQGMFYEQYFGPGTRLTVT.

The V and J genes are TRBV11-2 and TRBJ2-1, with 10 bases lining up with TRBD2. Germline V lookup: CDR1 SGHAT, CDR2 FQNNGV. The ends lost 0 bases at V and 5 bases at J; junction bases unmatched: 7. CDR3 size: 17 residues. CDR3 DNA sequence: TGTGCCAGCAGCTTAGATGGGGGACTAGCGCACAACAATGAGCAGTTCTTC. Its translation is CASSLDGGLAHNNEQFF.

This chain connects TRBV19 to TRBJ2-1; 14 nucleotides align to TRBD2. Germline-derived CDR1 and CDR2 are LNHDA and SQIVND (reference sequence). The CDR3 loop spans 16 amino acids. The V gene end was trimmed by 4 bases and the J gene end by 7 bases; junction bases not matched to a gene: 6. The CDR3 DNA reads TGTGCCAGTAGTACCGGGACTAGCGGGAGAAGAAATGAGCAGTTCTTC. Protein: CASSTGTSGRRNEQFF. Combining the CDR3 with reference TRBV19 and TRBJ2-1 gives the whole variable domain DGGITQSPKYLFRKEGQNVTLSCEQNLNHDAMYWYRQDPGQGLRLIYYSQIVNDFQKGDIAEGYSVSREKKESFPLTVTSAQKNPTAFYLCASSTGTSGRRNEQFFGPGTRLTVL.

This chain uses TRBV6-5 with TRBJ2-5, with unresolved D. There are 13 residues in the CDR3. CDR1 MNHEY and CDR2 SVGAGI come from the germline V gene. Trimming stripped 0 bases from V and 4 bases from J, with 6 bases between. CDR3 sequence reads: CASSYSSIETQYF. The CDR3 coding sequence is TGTGCCAGCAGTTACTCATCCATAGAGACCCAGTACTTC.

The CDR3 loop reads CASSTGGGFTDTQYF. In DNA, the CDR3 is TGTGCCAGTAGTACGGGCGGGGGGTTCACAGATACGCAGTATTTT. The chain has TRBV19 and TRBJ2-3; the match to TRBD2 covers 8 bases. This CDR3 contains 15 residues. V trimming: 4 bases; J trimming: 2 bases; junction bases outside the gene matches: 5. CDR1 is LNHDA, CDR2 SQIVND, per germline (reference sequence).

The chain employs TRBV5-1 and TRBJ1-4, with D uncertain. Trimming cost V 4 bases and J 0 bases, with 13 bases left between them. CDR1 and CDR2 from the germline V gene are SGHRS and YFSETQ. The CDR3 runs to 16 residues. CDR3 coding DNA: TGCGCCAGCAGCCGGGATTTGGGTGCAACTAATGAAAAACTGTTTTTT. The encoded protein is CASSRDLGATNEKLFF.

This chain joins TRBV7-8 and TRBJ2-3; TRBD2 might be the D (6 bases). The CDR3 loop spans 14 amino acids. The V and J ends lost 2 bases and 5 bases respectively, with 11 bases between them. Germline loops: CDR1 SGHVS, CDR2 FQNEAQ. CDR3 nucleotide sequence: TGTGCCAGCAGCTTAAGAGTAGCGGAAGATACGCAGTATTTT. Its translation: CASSLRVAEDTQYF.

The chain has TRBV6-5 and TRBJ2-1; 9 bases align to TRBD1. The J segment lost 9 bases and the V segment lost 7 bases, leaving 10 bases of the junction unmatched. This CDR3 is built from 14 residues. CDR1 and CDR2 from the germline V gene are MNHEY and SVGAGI. Here the CDR3 reads CASINRGLGGEQFF. The CDR3 nucleotides read TGTGCCAGCATTAACAGGGGGCTGGGTGGTGAGCAGTTCTTC.

V and J are TRBV19 and TRBJ1-5; TRBD1 agrees at 10 bases. The V segment lost 4 bases and the J segment 2 bases; nucleotides outside the gene matches: 8. There are 17 residues in the CDR3. Looked up from germline, CDR1 is LNHDA and CDR2 is SQIVND (reference sequence). The CDR3, as DNA: TGTGCCAGTAGTACCGGCCCGGGACAGGGGCGCAATCAGCCCCAGCATTTT. Translating it yields CASSTGPGQGRNQPQHF.

The chain combines TRBV5-4 with TRBJ2-7, with 9 bases lining up with TRBD1. The CDR3 contains 13 residues. Trimming removed 4 bases from V and 5 bases from J; junction bases left unmatched: 4. From germline, CDR1 is SGHNT and CDR2 YYREEE (reference sequence). This chain's CDR3 is CASSPGQGHEQYF. The DNA for the CDR3 is TGTGCCAGCAGCCCGGGACAGGGCCACGAGCAGTACTTC.

This sequence joins TRBV28 and TRBJ1-1, with D uncertain. The CDR3 is made up of 13 amino acids. Germline lookup yields CDR1 MDHEN and CDR2 SYDVKM. Trimming took off 1 base at V and 5 bases at J, with 8 bases between the two ends. CDR3 sequence: CASSLLGGTEAFF. CDR3 coding DNA: TGTGCCAGCAGTTTATTAGGAGGGACTGAAGCTTTCTTT.

The V and J genes are TRBV11-2 and TRBJ1-5, with D possibly matching TRBD1 (5 bases). V lost 1 base to trimming and J lost 7 bases, with 17 bases between them. Per the germline V gene, CDR1 is SGHAT and CDR2 is FQNNGV. This CDR3 is 16 amino acids long. CDR3 nucleotides: TGTGCCAGCAGCTTAGGCACGGGGGGGTCCCGACAGCCCCAGCATTTT. As protein: CASSLGTGGSRQPQHF.

The chain links TRBV10-3 to TRBJ2-3, with TRBD1 as a possible D gene (5 bases). Trimming left V 10 bases short and J 0 bases short, with 11 bases between. Per the germline V gene, CDR1 is ENHRY and CDR2 is SYGVKD. The CDR3 is 13 amino acids. In DNA, the CDR3 is TGTGCCACCACTGACAGAAGCACAGATACGCAGTATTTT. This codes for CATTDRSTDTQYF.

The CDR3 sequence is CASSLLGPPYEQYF. Here the CDR3 DNA reads TGTGCCAGCAGCTTGTTGGGGCCGCCCTACGAGCAGTACTTC. V gene TRBV7-2 combines with J gene TRBJ2-7; D is perhaps TRBD1 (5 bases). Germline CDR1 SGHTA, CDR2 FQGNSA. The germline V and J ends were trimmed by 3 bases and 2 bases, with 11 bases remaining between them. The CDR3 length is 14 residues.

The gene calls are TRBV5-5 and TRBJ1-1; TRBD1 matches at 8 bases. The trim removed 3 bases at V and 3 bases at J, leaving 7 bases unmatched. CDR1 SGHKS and CDR2 YYEKEE come from the germline V gene (reference sequence). The CDR3 runs to 15 residues. The CDR3 DNA sequence: TGTGCCAGCAGCTCAGGACAGGGAGGGTACACTGAAGCTTTCTTT. This encodes CASSSGQGGYTEAFF.

Comment on this clone: The same CDR3 arises from other DNA sequences in this sample as well. The V call is TRBV27, the J call TRBJ2-5, with TRBD2 matching 14 bases. This CDR3 region has 15 residues. The junction had 3 bases not matched to a gene; V was cut back by 5 bases and J by 4 bases. Looked up from germline, CDR1 is MNHEY and CDR2 is SMNVEV (reference sequence). This CDR3 is CASSLGLAGGETQYF. The DNA for the CDR3 is TGTGCCAGCAGTCTCGGACTAGCGGGAGGAGAGACCCAGTACTTC.

The chain couples TRBV7-2 to TRBJ2-5; D might be TRBD2 (6 bases). The CDR3 totals 16 residues. V was trimmed by 1 base and J by 4 bases, leaving 16 bases between them. CDR1 SGHTA and CDR2 FQGNSA come from the germline V gene. Written as DNA, the CDR3 is TGTGCCAGCAGCTTAGAGAGCCCTATGGGGGGAGAGACCCAGTACTTC. Translated, it gives CASSLESPMGGETQYF.

V usage is TRBV7-6 and J usage is TRBJ2-5, with 12 bases identical to TRBD1. CDR3 length equals 17 residues. V lost 2 bases and J lost 2; bases outside the gene matches: 6. Per germline, CDR1 SGHVS and CDR2 FNYEAQ. Written as DNA, the CDR3 is TGTGCCAGCAGCTTACTCCCGGGACAGGGGGCGCAAGAGACCCAGTACTTC. The encoded protein is CASSLLPGQGAQETQYF.

The genes are TRBV5-1 and TRBJ2-7; 9 bases map to TRBD1. Germline lookup yields CDR1 SGHRS and CDR2 YFSETQ. The CDR3 length is 15 residues. With 3 bases clipped from V and 0 bases from J, the junction kept 4 bases outside the gene matches. DNA for the CDR3: TGCGCCAGCAGCTCTACAGGGGGCATCTCCTACGAGCAGTACTTC. Translating it yields CASSSTGGISYEQYF.

Only a few counts were recorded for this clone. Other nucleotide sequences from this sample produce the same CDR3. The chain recombines TRBV28 with TRBJ2-7; 7 bases are shared with TRBD1. The CDR3 consists of 15 residues. The germline CDR1 and CDR2 sequences are MDHEN and SYDVKM. V was pared by 4 bases and J by 2 bases, with 8 bases of the junction left unmatched. CDR3 region: CASSSPGQTTYEQYF. DNA for the CDR3: TGTGCCAGCAGTTCTCCGGGACAGACTACCTACGAGCAGTACTTC.

V and J are TRBV28 and TRBJ2-7; 16 bases line up with TRBD2. CDR1 MDHEN and CDR2 SYDVKM come from the germline V gene. This CDR3 has 18 amino acids. V dropped 3 bases and J dropped 2; count of bases not matched to a gene: 7. Written as DNA, the CDR3 is TGTGCCAGCAGTTTCGGGCCCGGGACTAGCGGGAGGGCCTACGAGCAGTACTTC. Protein sequence: CASSFGPGTSGRAYEQYF. Using reference TRBV28 and TRBJ2-7 for the parts outside the CDR3, the full variable domain is DVKVTQSSRYLVKRTGEKVFLECVQDMDHENMFWYRQDPGLGLRLIYFSYDVKMKEKGDIPEGYSVSREKKERFSLILESASTNQTSMYLCASSFGPGTSGRAYEQYFGPGTRLTVT.

This chain joins TRBV4-2 and TRBJ2-7; D possibly corresponds to TRBD2 (5 bases). This CDR3 is built from 16 residues. V lost 0 bases, J lost 2 bases, and 14 bases lay in between. Germline-derived CDR1 and CDR2 are LGHNA and YNFKEQ. The CDR3 coding sequence is TGTGCCAGCAGCCAAGAAGAGGAGGAGGTCGCCTACGAGCAGTACTTC. Protein sequence: CASSQEEEEVAYEQYF.

This chain joins TRBV11-1 and TRBJ1-2; no firm D call. The CDR3 contains 13 residues. Trimming removed 1 base at V and 4 bases at J, with 7 bases between. Germline V gene lookup returns CDR1 SGHAT and CDR2 FQDESV (reference sequence). CDR3 coding DNA: TGTGCCAGCAGCTTAGGCGGCGGCTATGGCTACACCTTC. Its translation is CASSLGGGYGYTF. The entire variable domain, with the rest obtained from reference TRBV11-1 and TRBJ1-2, is as follows: EAEVAQSPRYKITEKSQAVAFWCDPISGHATLYWYRQILGQGPELLVQFQDESVVDDSQLPKDRFSAERLKGVDSTLKIQPAELGDSAMYLCASSLGGGYGYTFGSGTRLTVV.

The chain employs TRBV5-1 and TRBJ1-4; TRBD1 matches 7 bases. V lost 4 bases and J lost 5; bases outside the gene matches: 5. Per the germline V gene, CDR1 is SGHRS and CDR2 is YFSETQ. The CDR3 is made up of 14 amino acids. The CDR3, as DNA: TGCGCCAGCAGCCTAGACAGGGAGAATGAAAAACTGTTTTTT. Its protein is CASSLDRENEKLFF.